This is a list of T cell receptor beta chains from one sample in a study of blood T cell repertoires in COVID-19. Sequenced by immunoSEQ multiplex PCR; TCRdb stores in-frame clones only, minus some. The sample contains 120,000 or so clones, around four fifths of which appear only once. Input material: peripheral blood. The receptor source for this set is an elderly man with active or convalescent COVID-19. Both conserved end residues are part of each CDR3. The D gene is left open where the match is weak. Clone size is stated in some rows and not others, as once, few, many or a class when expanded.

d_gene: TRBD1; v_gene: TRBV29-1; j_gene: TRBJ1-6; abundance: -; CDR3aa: CSVQKDRGLNSPLHF; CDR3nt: TGCAGCGTCCAAAAAGACAGGGGGCTTAATTCACCCCTCCACTTT
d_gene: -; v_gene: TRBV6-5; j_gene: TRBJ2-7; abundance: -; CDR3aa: CASSYALFGSYEQYF; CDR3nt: TGTGCCAGCAGTTACGCTCTATTTGGTTCCTACGAGCAGTACTTC
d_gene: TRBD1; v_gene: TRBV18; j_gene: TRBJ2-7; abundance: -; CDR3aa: CASSPGTGEYDEQYF; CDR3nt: TGTGCCAGCTCACCAGGGACAGGGGAGTATGACGAGCAGTACTTC
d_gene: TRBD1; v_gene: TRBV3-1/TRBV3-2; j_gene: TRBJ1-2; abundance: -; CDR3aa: CASSHMGQGTHGYTF; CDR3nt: TGTGCCAGCAGCCACATGGGACAGGGGACACATGGCTACACCTTC
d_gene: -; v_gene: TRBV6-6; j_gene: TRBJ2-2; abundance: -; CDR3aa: CASSYFQANTGELFF; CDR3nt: TGTGCCAGCAGTTACTTCCAGGCGAACACCGGGGAGCTGTTTTTT
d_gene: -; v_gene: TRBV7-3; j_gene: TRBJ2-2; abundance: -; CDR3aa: CASSKNGVTGELFF; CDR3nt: TGTGCCAGCAGCAAAAACGGAGTTACCGGGGAGCTGTTTTTT
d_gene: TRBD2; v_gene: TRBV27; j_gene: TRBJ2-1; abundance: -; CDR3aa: CASGTSGGANEQFF; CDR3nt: TGTGCCAGCGGGACTAGCGGGGGGGCCAATGAGCAGTTCTTC
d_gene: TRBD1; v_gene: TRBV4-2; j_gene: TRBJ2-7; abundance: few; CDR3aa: CASSQGTGTPYEQYF; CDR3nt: TGTGCCAGCAGCCAAGGGACAGGGACTCCCTACGAGCAGTACTTC
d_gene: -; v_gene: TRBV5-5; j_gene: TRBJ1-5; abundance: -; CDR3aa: CASSPGMEDQPQHF; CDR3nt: TGTGCCAGCAGCCCGGGGATGGAAGATCAGCCCCAGCATTTT
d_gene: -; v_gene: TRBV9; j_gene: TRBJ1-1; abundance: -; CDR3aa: CASSGGTSNTEAFF; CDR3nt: TGTGCCAGCAGTGGAGGAACTTCGAACACTGAAGCTTTCTTT
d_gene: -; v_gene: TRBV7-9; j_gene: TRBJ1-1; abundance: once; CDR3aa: CASSLQGPNTEAFF; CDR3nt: TGTGCCAGCAGCCTACAGGGCCCGAACACTGAAGCTTTCTTT
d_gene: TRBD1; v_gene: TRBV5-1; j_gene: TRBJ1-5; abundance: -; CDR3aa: CASSRETGDNQPQHF; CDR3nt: TGCGCCAGCAGCCGCGAAACAGGGGACAATCAGCCCCAGCATTTT
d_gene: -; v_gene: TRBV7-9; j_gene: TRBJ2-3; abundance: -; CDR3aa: CASSFGHLSTDTQYF; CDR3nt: TGTGCCAGCAGCTTCGGACACCTTAGCACAGATACGCAGTATTTT
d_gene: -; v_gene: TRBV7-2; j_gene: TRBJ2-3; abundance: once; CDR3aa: CASSYRGGFTDTQYF; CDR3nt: TGTGCCAGCAGCTACAGGGGGGGTTTCACAGATACGCAGTATTTT
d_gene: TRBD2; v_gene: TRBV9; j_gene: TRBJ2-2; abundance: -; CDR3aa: CASSVAGGGTGELFF; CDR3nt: TGTGCCAGCAGCGTAGCGGGGGGAGGGACCGGGGAGCTGTTTTTT
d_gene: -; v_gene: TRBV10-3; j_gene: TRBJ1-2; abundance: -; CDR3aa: CAISVTGNYGYTF; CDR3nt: TGTGCCATCAGTGTGACAGGCAACTATGGCTACACCTTC
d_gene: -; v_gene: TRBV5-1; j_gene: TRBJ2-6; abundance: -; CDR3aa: CASSPATLSSGANVLTF; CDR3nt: TGCGCCAGCAGCCCTGCGACACTTTCTTCTGGGGCCAACGTCCTGACTTTC
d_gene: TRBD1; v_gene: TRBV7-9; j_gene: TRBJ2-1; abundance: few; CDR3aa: CASSLGQGVVNEQFF; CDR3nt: TGTGCCAGCAGCTTAGGTCAGGGGGTTGTTAATGAGCAGTTCTTC
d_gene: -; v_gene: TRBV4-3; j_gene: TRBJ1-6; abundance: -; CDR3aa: CASSQVAGGNSPLHF; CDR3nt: TGCGCCAGCAGCCAAGTGGCGGGAGGTAATTCACCCCTCCACTTT
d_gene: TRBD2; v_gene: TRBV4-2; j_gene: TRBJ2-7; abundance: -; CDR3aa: CASSTAGGRYEQYF; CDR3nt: TGTGCCAGCAGTACCGCGGGGGGACGCTACGAGCAGTACTTC
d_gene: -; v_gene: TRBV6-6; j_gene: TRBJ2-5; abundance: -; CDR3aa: CASSSTGQQETQYF; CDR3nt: TGTGCCAGCAGTTCCACAGGGCAGCAAGAGACCCAGTACTTC
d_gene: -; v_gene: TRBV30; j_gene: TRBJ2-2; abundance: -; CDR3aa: CAWKPFRGSGELFF; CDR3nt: TGTGCCTGGAAGCCGTTCAGGGGTAGCGGGGAGCTGTTTTTT
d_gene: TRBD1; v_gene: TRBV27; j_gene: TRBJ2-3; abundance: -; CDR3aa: CASSRPGTGADTQYF; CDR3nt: TGTGCCAGCAGTCGTCCCGGGACAGGGGCAGATACGCAGTATTTT
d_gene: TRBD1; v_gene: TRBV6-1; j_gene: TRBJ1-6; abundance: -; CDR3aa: CASSEERDSFNSPLHF; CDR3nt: TGTGCCAGCAGTGAAGAGAGGGACAGCTTTAATTCACCCCTCCACTTT
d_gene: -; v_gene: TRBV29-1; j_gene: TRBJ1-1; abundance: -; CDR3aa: CSVVLLGQQNTEAFF; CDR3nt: TGCAGCGTTGTTTTACTAGGACAGCAGAACACTGAAGCTTTCTTT
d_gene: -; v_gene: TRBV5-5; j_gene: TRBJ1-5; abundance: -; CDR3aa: CASSFRGNQPQHF; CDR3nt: TGTGCCAGCAGCTTCCGCGGAAATCAGCCCCAGCATTTT
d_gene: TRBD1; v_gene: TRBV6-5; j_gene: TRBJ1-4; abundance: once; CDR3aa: CASRGQGQNEKLFF; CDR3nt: TGTGCCAGCAGAGGACAGGGTCAAAACGAAAAACTGTTTTTT
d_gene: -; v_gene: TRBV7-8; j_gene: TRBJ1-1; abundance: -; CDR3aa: CASSLTGLTGAFF; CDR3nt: TGTGCCAGCAGCTTAACAGGCCTAACGGGAGCTTTCTTT
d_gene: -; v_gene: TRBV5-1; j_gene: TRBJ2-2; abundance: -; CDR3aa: CASSLERGTGELFF; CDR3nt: TGCGCCAGCAGCTTGGAAAGGGGCACCGGGGAGCTGTTTTTT
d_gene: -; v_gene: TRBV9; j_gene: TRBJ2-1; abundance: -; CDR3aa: CASSVAPGNEQFF; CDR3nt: TGTGCCAGCAGCGTAGCTCCGGGGAATGAGCAGTTCTTC
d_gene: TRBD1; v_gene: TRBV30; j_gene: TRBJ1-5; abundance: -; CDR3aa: CAYRKGAGNQPQHF; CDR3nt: TGTGCCTATCGCAAGGGGGCTGGCAATCAGCCCCAGCATTTT
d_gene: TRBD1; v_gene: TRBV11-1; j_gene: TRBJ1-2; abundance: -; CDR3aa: CASSAGTGARSGYTF; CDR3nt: TGTGCCAGCAGCGCCGGGACAGGGGCTCGAAGTGGCTACACCTTC
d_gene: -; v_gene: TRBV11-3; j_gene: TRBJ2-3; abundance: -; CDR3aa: CASSLGDINADTQYF; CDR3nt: TGTGCCAGCAGCTTAGGGGACATCAATGCGGATACGCAGTATTTT
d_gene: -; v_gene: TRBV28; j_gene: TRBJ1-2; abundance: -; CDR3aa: CASTGALQRNYGYTF; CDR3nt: TGTGCCAGCACCGGAGCCCTCCAAAGGAACTATGGCTACACCTTC
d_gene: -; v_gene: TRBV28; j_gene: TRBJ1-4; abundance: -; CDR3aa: CASSKGSEKLFF; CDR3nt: TGTGCCAGCAGCAAAGGGAGTGAAAAACTGTTTTTT
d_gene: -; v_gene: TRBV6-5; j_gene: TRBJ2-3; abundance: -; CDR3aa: CASSSPAPGTQYF; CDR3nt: TGTGCCAGCAGTTCGCCCGCTCCGGGGACGCAGTATTTT
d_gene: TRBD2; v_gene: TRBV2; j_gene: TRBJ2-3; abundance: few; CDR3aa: CASSSRTSGGTDTQYF; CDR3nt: TGTGCCAGCAGCTCTAGGACTAGCGGGGGCACAGATACGCAGTATTTT
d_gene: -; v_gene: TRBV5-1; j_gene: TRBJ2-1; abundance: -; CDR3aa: CASSSNPDYNEQFF; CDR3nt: TGCGCCAGCAGCTCTAACCCCGACTACAATGAGCAGTTCTTC
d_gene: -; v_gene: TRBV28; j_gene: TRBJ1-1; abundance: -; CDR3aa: CASSSLEGTEAFF; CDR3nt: TGTGCCAGCAGTTCCCTCGAGGGCACTGAAGCTTTCTTT